A single sample gave rise to the 31 T cell receptor beta chains below, sequenced in a study of T cells in narcolepsy. Clones were read by immunoSEQ multiplex PCR, and TCRdb kept only the in-frame ones, dropping some. The sample has roughly 32,000 clones; roughly 80% are singletons. Sample: CD45RA- memory CD4+ T cells from PBMCs. The receptor source for this set is a human donor with narcolepsy.

This clone turned up a few times. J is TRBJ1-5 and V is TRBV6-1, with no clear D. This CDR3 is built from 11 residues. Germline assignment: CDR1 MNHNS and CDR2 SASEGT. V lost 2 bases and J lost 7, with 3 bases in between. The CDR3 reads CASSEPQPQHF. The CDR3 nucleotides are TGTGCCAGCAGTGAACCCCAGCCCCAGCATTTT.

This clone was seen a few times. The chain links TRBV5-1 to TRBJ2-5, with D maybe TRBD2 (6 bases). The germline V and J ends were trimmed by 0 bases and 2 bases, with 11 bases remaining between them. Germline V gene lookup returns CDR1 SGHRS and CDR2 YFSETQ. The CDR3 totals 15 residues. The CDR3, as DNA: TGCGCCAGCAGCTTGGGCGGTAGCGGACAAGAGACCCAGTACTTC. This translates into CASSLGGSGQETQYF.

The V gene is TRBV5-5, the J gene TRBJ1-5; 8 bases align to TRBD1. CDR3 size: 13 residues. After removal of 4 bases from V and 4 bases from J, the junction contained 1 base not matched to a gene. Germline CDR1 SGHKS, CDR2 YYEKEE (reference sequence). CDR3 bases: TGTGCCAGCAGCAGACAGGGGAATCAGCCCCAGCATTTT. This encodes CASSRQGNQPQHF.

The rearrangement joins TRBV6-5 to TRBJ1-2; D is perhaps TRBD1 (5 bases). CDR3 length equals 13 residues. Trimming took off 6 bases at V and 9 bases at J, with 17 bases between the two ends. CDR1 is MNHEY, CDR2 SVGAGI, per germline. The CDR3 DNA is TGTGCCAGCAGAAAGGACAAAATGTTTAGCTACACCTTC. This gives the protein CASRKDKMFSYTF.

This chain links TRBV5-1 with TRBJ2-5, with 8 bases aligning to TRBD1. The J call is doubtful: the DNA matches TRBJ2-7 better. The CDR3 spans 16 residues. Per germline, CDR1 SGHRS and CDR2 YFSETQ. The CDR3 DNA reads TGCGCCAGCAGCTATATGGGACAGGTGGGGTCCTACGAGCAGTACTTC. Translating it yields CASSYMGQVGSYEQYF.

The chain links TRBV6-1 to TRBJ1-5, with D possibly matching TRBD1 (5 bases). The CDR3 runs 14 residues. Germline V gives CDR1 MNHNS, CDR2 SASEGT. V was cut by 2 bases and J by 6 bases, with 11 bases left in between. Here the CDR3 DNA reads TGTGCCAGCAGTGAACTGGCAGGGAGTCAGCCCCAGCATTTT. The encoded protein is CASSELAGSQPQHF.

This clone came up once. The chain has TRBV28 and TRBJ2-4, with unresolved D. The CDR3 loop spans 17 amino acids. The V gene's germline CDR1 is MDHEN and CDR2 SYDVKM. Trimming shortened V by 4 bases and J by 0 bases, and 16 bases separated the two germline ends. CDR3 amino acids: CASSSSRHELAKNIQYF. The CDR3 region has the DNA TGTGCCAGCAGTTCGTCCAGGCACGAACTAGCCAAAAACATTCAGTACTTC.

In this sample, this clone turned up once. V is TRBV2 and J is TRBJ1-2; no clear D gene. The CDR3 loop spans 14 amino acids. Trimming stripped 6 bases from V and 0 bases from J, with 11 bases between. Germline loops: CDR1 SNHLY, CDR2 FYNNEI. CDR3 sequence: CASRTTATNYGYTF. For the CDR3, the DNA is TGTGCCAGCAGAACTACAGCTACTAACTATGGCTACACCTTC.

The chain couples TRBV29-1 to TRBJ2-1; D is perhaps TRBD1 (5 bases). Trimming removed 6 bases at V and 9 bases at J, with 12 bases between. Germline V lookup: CDR1 SQVTM, CDR2 ANQGSEA. This CDR3 contains 11 residues. CDR3 DNA sequence: TGCAGCGTGGTAACAGGCATTGAGCAGTTCTTC. As protein: CSVVTGIEQFF.

This chain joins TRBV28 and TRBJ2-7, with TRBD2 matching over 7 bases. The CDR3 spans 14 residues. Trimming took 10 bases from V and 0 from J; bases not matched to a gene: 9. Per the germline V gene, CDR1 is MDHEN and CDR2 is SYDVKM. DNA of the CDR3: TGTGCCAACTCGCGGCGGGGGTTCTCCTACGAGCAGTACTTC. This encodes CANSRRGFSYEQYF.

The chain combines TRBV11-2 with TRBJ1-3; D not certain. Germline-derived CDR1 and CDR2 are SGHAT and FQNNGV. The CDR3 extends over 13 amino acids. Between the trimmed V and J ends, which lost 1 base and 6 bases, there was a span of 7 bases. CDR3 sequence (DNA): TGTGCCAGCAGCTTAGCGCGAGAAAACACCATATATTTT. Protein sequence: CASSLARENTIYF.

The chain carries TRBV9 and TRBJ2-2; D is unclear. The length of the CDR3 is 15 residues. CDR1 is SGDLS and CDR2 is YYNGEE in the germline V gene. V lost 3 bases and J 5 bases, leaving 14 bases between the germline ends. The CDR3 region has the DNA TGTGCCAGCAGCGCCCCCATAATGGGGACCGGGGAGCTGTTTTTT. This encodes CASSAPIMGTGELFF.

V and J are TRBV6-5 and TRBJ2-7; D gene unclear. This CDR3 has 10 residues. The germline CDR1 and CDR2 sequences are MNHEY and SVGAGI. The ends were cut back, 6 bases at V and 1 base at J, with 1 base in the middle. The CDR3 loop is CASRSYEQYF. The CDR3, as DNA: TGTGCCAGCAGATCCTACGAGCAGTACTTC.

The chain uses TRBV5-4 and TRBJ2-2, with 10 bases fitting TRBD2. The V segment lost 0 bases and the J segment 2 bases; nucleotides outside the gene matches: 4. The CDR3 is 17 residues long. CDR1 is SGHNT and CDR2 is YYREEE in the germline V gene (reference sequence). CDR3 DNA: TGTGCCAGCAGCTTGGTCCTAGCGGGGGCTAACACCGGGGAGCTGTTTTTT. Its translation is CASSLVLAGANTGELFF.

The chain is built from TRBV5-8 and TRBJ2-7; 11 positions agree with TRBD1. The J segment lost 5 bases and the V segment lost 2 bases, leaving 12 bases of the junction unmatched. Germline lookup yields CDR1 SGHTS and CDR2 YDEGEE. The CDR3 runs 17 residues. CDR3 protein: CASSFRGVGDRGNEQYF. The CDR3 DNA sequence: TGTGCCAGCAGCTTTCGAGGCGTCGGGGACAGGGGGAACGAGCAGTACTTC.

The CDR3 loop is CTSSQDKRGGPNTQYF. As DNA, the CDR3 is TGCACCAGCAGCCAAGATAAGCGGGGGGGGCCAAATACGCAGTATTTT. The chain has TRBV1 and TRBJ2-3; the table assigns TRBD2, which was not confirmed against the DNA. TRBV1 has pseudogene status. The CDR3 loop spans 16 amino acids.

This clone was picked up one time. The chain has TRBV28 and TRBJ1-2; 8 nucleotides match TRBD1. Germline trimming cut 7 bases from V and 7 bases from J; bases unmatched to any gene: 8. The CDR3 is 13 residues long. CDR1 MDHEN and CDR2 SYDVKM come from the germline V gene. The CDR3 loop is CASTLDRVFGYTF. CDR3 nucleotide sequence: TGTGCCAGCACCTTGGACAGGGTCTTTGGCTACACCTTC.

The V gene is TRBV30, the J gene TRBJ2-7; no firm D call. Trimming left V 4 bases short and J 4 bases short, with 11 bases between. Germline V gene sequence: CDR1 GTSNPN, CDR2 SVGIG (reference sequence). This CDR3 is 12 amino acids long. The CDR3 bases are TGTGCCTGGACGAAAGGGAATTACGAGCAGTACTTC. Its translation is CAWTKGNYEQYF.

The chain joins TRBV30 to TRBJ1-2; D gene unclear. This CDR3 region has 13 residues. Germline V lookup: CDR1 GTSNPN, CDR2 SVGIG (reference sequence). V was shortened by 5 bases and J by 5 bases, with 15 bases between the two germline ends. The CDR3 sequence: CAWSPGHGYGYTF. For the CDR3, the DNA is TGTGCCTGGTCCCCCGGCCACGGATATGGCTACACCTTC.

V usage is TRBV6-1 and J usage is TRBJ1-1, with D maybe TRBD1 (6 bases). V shed 6 bases and J shed 4 bases, with 9 bases lying between them. This CDR3 region has 12 residues. CDR1 is MNHNS and CDR2 is SASEGT in the germline V gene. The CDR3 DNA sequence: TGTGCCAGCAGCGTAGGGGGCACTGAAGCTTTCTTT. Its translation is CASSVGGTEAFF.

This clone was seen only once. The chain uses TRBV6-1 and TRBJ1-2; D unresolved. The CDR3 sequence is 13 residues long. The germline CDR1 and CDR2 sequences are MNHNS and SASEGT. Trimming left V 2 bases short and J 0 bases short, with 4 bases between. The CDR3 loop is CASSETANYGYTF. CDR3 sequence (DNA): TGTGCCAGCAGTGAAACAGCTAACTATGGCTACACCTTC.

The V and J genes are TRBV19 and TRBJ1-2; D is uncertain. Germline loops: CDR1 LNHDA, CDR2 SQIVND (reference sequence). The CDR3 contains 14 residues. The V end lost 7 bases, the J end lost 4 bases, and 16 bases lay between the germline ends. The chain's CDR3 is CASTPRRAGYGYTF. CDR3 in DNA: TGTGCCAGTACCCCCCGTCGGGCAGGCTATGGCTACACCTTC.

For this clone: In the same sample, other DNA sequences code for this CDR3. The chain recombines TRBV18 with TRBJ2-2; no clear D gene. This CDR3 is built from 12 residues. Trimming removed 3 bases from V and 6 bases from J, with 5 bases in between. Germline CDR1 is KGHSH and CDR2 is LQKENI. The CDR3 nucleotides are TGTGCCAGCTCACCTTTGCCCGGGGAGCTGTTTTTT. Translation gives CASSPLPGELFF.

This chain connects TRBV6-5 to TRBJ1-2, with 10 bases matching TRBD1. The CDR3 spans 15 residues. V was pared by 5 bases and J by 4 bases, with 7 bases of the junction left unmatched. Germline CDR1 is MNHEY and CDR2 is SVGAGI. The CDR3 reads CASSKTDRGAYGYTF. CDR3 DNA sequence: TGTGCCAGCAGTAAGACGGACAGGGGGGCCTATGGCTACACCTTC.

The chain employs TRBV11-2 and TRBJ2-1; D is perhaps TRBD1 (6 bases). The CDR3 is 15 residues long. The V gene's germline CDR1 is SGHAT and CDR2 FQNNGV. Trimming removed 5 bases at V and 7 bases at J, with 18 bases between. The CDR3 reads CASSLPGAGRNEQFF. In DNA, the CDR3 is TGTGCCAGCAGCCTACCAGGGGCTGGGCGGAATGAGCAGTTCTTC. Supplemented by reference TRBV11-2 and TRBJ2-1, the full variable domain reads EAGVAQSPRYKIIEKRQSVAFWCNPISGHATLYWYQQILGQGPKLLIQFQNNGVVDDSQLPKDRFSAERLKGVDSTLKIQPAKLEDSAVYLCASSLPGAGRNEQFFGPGTRLTVL.

The rearrangement links TRBV5-1 to TRBJ1-2; D is uncertain. The germline V gene has CDR1 SGHRS and CDR2 YFSETQ. The V end lost 0 bases, the J end lost 3 bases, and 12 bases lay between the germline ends. CDR3 length: 15 amino acids. The CDR3 reads CASSLEVQTYYGYTF. CDR3 coding DNA: TGCGCCAGCAGCTTGGAGGTTCAGACGTACTATGGCTACACCTTC.

This chain links TRBV28 with TRBJ1-1; TRBD1 might be the D (5 bases). Deletions cut 4 bases from V and 4 bases from J, with 13 bases between. This CDR3 has 14 residues. Looked up from germline, CDR1 is MDHEN and CDR2 is SYDVKM. The CDR3 coding sequence is TGTGCCAGCAGTTCCCCCGAGCAGGGCACTGAAGCTTTCTTT. Encoded protein: CASSSPEQGTEAFF.

This clone was seen a few times. V and J are TRBV2 and TRBJ1-1; D is ambiguous. Trimming removed 3 bases at V and 9 bases at J, with 11 bases between. CDR3 length: 12 residues. Germline V lookup: CDR1 SNHLY, CDR2 FYNNEI. In DNA form, the CDR3 reads TGTGCCAGCAGTGATTTAGGGCGGAAAGCTTTCTTT. Its protein is CASSDLGRKAFF.

V is TRBV27 and J is TRBJ2-2; the D gene is possibly TRBD2 (6 bases). Trimming cost V 4 bases and J 3 bases, with 9 bases left between them. The CDR3 covers 14 residues. Germline assignment: CDR1 MNHEY and CDR2 SMNVEV (reference sequence). This CDR3 reads CASSWREDTGELFF. The DNA of the CDR3 is TGTGCCAGCAGTTGGCGGGAAGACACCGGGGAGCTGTTTTTT.

This chain joins TRBV7-3 and TRBJ2-7, with 8 positions matching TRBD2. Germline trimming cut 5 bases from V and 0 bases from J; bases unmatched to any gene: 3. Germline assignment: CDR1 SGHTA and CDR2 FQGTGA. CDR3 size: 14 residues. The CDR3 is CASSPGGSSYEQYF. In DNA, the CDR3 is TGTGCCAGCAGCCCGGGGGGGAGCTCCTACGAGCAGTACTTC.

The chain couples TRBV5-1 to TRBJ2-3, with TRBD2 matching 10 bases. Germline loops: CDR1 SGHRS, CDR2 YFSETQ. With V trimmed by 4 bases and J by 4 bases, 9 bases remained unmatched. The CDR3 has 16 amino acids. The CDR3 sequence: CASSATSGIGADTQYF. CDR3 in DNA: TGCGCCAGCAGCGCTACTAGCGGGATAGGTGCAGATACGCAGTATTTT.